The 17 T cell receptor beta chains below come from one sample, sequenced in a study of immune evolution from preneoplasia to lung adenocarcinoma. Clones were sequenced by immunoSEQ multiplex PCR, and TCRdb holds only the in-frame ones, with some missing. The data contain some 4,500 clones, roughly 73% of them singletons. The sample taken for sequencing was FFPE minimally invasive lung adenocarcinoma tissue. The source is a person aged 55-79 years with lung adenocarcinoma.

Note on this clone: Other DNA sequences from this sample encode an identical CDR3 as well. The V gene is TRBV5-1, the J gene TRBJ1-1; D gene unclear. CDR3 size: 15 residues. Per the germline V gene, CDR1 is SGHRS and CDR2 is YFSETQ. V dropped 0 bases and J dropped 1 base, with 10 bases sitting between them. CDR3 region: CASSLDGRPNTEAFF. The CDR3 DNA sequence: TGCGCCAGCAGCTTGGACGGTCGCCCGAACACTGAAGCTTTCTTT.

The rearrangement joins TRBV10-3 to TRBJ1-1, with 9 nucleotides matching TRBD1. The CDR3 is made up of 16 amino acids. V lost 10 bases, J lost 4 bases, and 16 bases stayed unmatched. Germline V gene data show CDR1 as ENHRY and CDR2 as SYGVKD. CDR3 in DNA: TGTGCCACCCAGGAGGGGCGGACAGGGGAGGTCACTGAAGCTTTCTTT. Amino acids: CATQEGRTGEVTEAFF.

This clone was observed a handful of times. The chain joins TRBV7-2 to TRBJ2-1, with unresolved D. Germline V gene sequence: CDR1 SGHTA, CDR2 FQGNSA. Trimming removed 7 bases at V and 5 bases at J, with 9 bases between. This CDR3 is built from 12 residues. The CDR3 sequence is CASTSFNNEQFF. As DNA, the CDR3 is TGTGCCAGCACCTCTTTCAACAATGAGCAGTTCTTC.

This chain joins TRBV11-3 and TRBJ2-5; TRBD2 matches at 7 bases. V trimming: 1 base; J trimming: 5 bases; junction bases outside the gene matches: 4. The CDR3 covers 14 residues. Germline V gene sequence: CDR1 SGHNT, CDR2 YENEEA. The CDR3 bases are TGTGCCAGCAGCTTAGGCGGGAGCGACGAGACCCAGTACTTC. Protein product: CASSLGGSDETQYF.

By sample share, this clone is large. V usage is TRBV9 and J usage is TRBJ2-1; TRBD2 aligns across 10 bases. This CDR3 contains 16 residues. Unmatched junction bases numbered 11, after V lost 4 bases and J lost 7 bases. In germline, CDR1 is SGDLS, CDR2 YYNGEE. The DNA for the CDR3 is TGTGCCAGCAGCTCACGGACTAGCGGAACGAAGAATGAGCAGTTCTTC. Encoded protein: CASSSRTSGTKNEQFF.

V is TRBV11-2 and J is TRBJ1-5, with D uncertain. Germline CDR1 reads SGHAT; CDR2 reads FQNNGV. V was cut by 0 bases and J by 11 bases, with 8 bases left in between. The CDR3 is made up of 12 amino acids. The CDR3 spells CASSLDLSTQHF. The CDR3 DNA sequence: TGTGCCAGCAGCTTAGACCTGTCAACCCAGCATTTT.

A remark on this clone: Other DNA sequences in the sample encode the same CDR3. The chain joins TRBV28 to TRBJ2-6; the D is unclear. CDR1 is MDHEN and CDR2 is SYDVKM in the germline V gene. This CDR3 contains 17 residues. Trimming shortened V by 8 bases and J by 0 bases, and 17 bases separated the two germline ends. The CDR3 coding sequence is TGTGCCAGCTGTGGGGATGGCTTACTCTCTGGGGCCAACGTCCTGACTTTC. Translated: CASCGDGLLSGANVLTF. Complete variable domain (other parts from reference TRBV28 and TRBJ2-6): DVKVTQSSRYLVKRTGEKVFLECVQDMDHENMFWYRQDPGLGLRLIYFSYDVKMKEKGDIPEGYSVSREKKERFSLILESASTNQTSMYLCASCGDGLLSGANVLTFGAGSRLTVL.

This clone was detected only once. This chain uses TRBV11-2 with TRBJ2-5, with D perhaps matching TRBD1 (5 bases). Germline V lookup: CDR1 SGHAT, CDR2 FQNNGV. This CDR3 has 15 amino acids. V shed 1 base and J shed 2 bases, with 11 bases lying between them. CDR3 region: CASSLGPGPQETQYF. The CDR3 nucleotides are TGTGCCAGCAGCTTAGGTCCAGGGCCGCAAGAGACCCAGTACTTC.

The genes are TRBV14 and TRBJ2-3; tentative D call: TRBD1 (7 bases). Trimming took off 3 bases at V and 0 bases at J, with 13 bases between the two ends. Germline CDR1 is SGHDN and CDR2 is FVKESK. CDR3 length: 16 residues. The CDR3, as DNA: TGTGCCAGCAGCCATGGAGGGGGCAAGAGCACAGATACGCAGTATTTT. Protein sequence: CASSHGGGKSTDTQYF.

The chain is built from TRBV5-1 and TRBJ2-5, with D uncertain. The CDR3 is 14 amino acids. CDR1 is SGHRS and CDR2 is YFSETQ in the germline V gene. V was shortened by 0 bases and J by 3 bases, with 9 bases between the two germline ends. DNA of the CDR3: TGCGCCAGCAGCTTGGCCTCCCCGAAAGAGACCCAGTACTTC. Protein product: CASSLASPKETQYF.

This clone occurred once. This sequence joins TRBV19 and TRBJ1-1; no reliable D call. This CDR3 contains 13 residues. The V gene's germline CDR1 is LNHDA and CDR2 SQIVND (reference sequence). V shed 9 bases and J shed 8 bases, with 19 bases lying between them. The CDR3 reads CASTHYGVVEAFF. In DNA, the CDR3 is TGTGCCAGCACGCATTACGGGGTCGTGGAAGCTTTCTTT.

This clone is a singleton in its sample. The chain is built from TRBV12-1 and TRBJ2-1; the listed D gene, TRBD2, was not tested against the DNA. TRBV12-1 is a pseudogene locus. This CDR3 contains 18 residues. CDR3 in amino acids: CASSFAASVCYPVDEQFF. In DNA, the CDR3 is TGTGCCAGCAGCTTTGCGGCTAGCGTCTGTTATCCTGTTGATGAGCAGTTCTTC.

The CDR3 DNA reads as TGCACCAGCAGCCCCTTCAGGGCTCATCCTGGAAACACCATATATTTT. Its translation is CTSSPFRAHPGNTIYF. V gene TRBV1 combines with J gene TRBJ1-3; TRBD1 was called by the table and not checked on the DNA. TRBV1 is a documented pseudogene. CDR3 size: 16 residues.

The chain carries TRBV30 and TRBJ2-6, with unresolved D. The CDR3 totals 14 residues. V lost 6 bases and J lost 4, with 13 bases in between. Germline CDR1 and CDR2: GTSNPN and SVGIG (reference sequence). CDR3 DNA sequence: TGTGCCTGTCGGGCCGGGTTCGGGGCCAACGTCCTGACTTTC. Protein sequence: CACRAGFGANVLTF.

The rearrangement links TRBV5-1 to TRBJ2-7, with a tentative D call TRBD1 (6 bases). V dropped 8 bases and J dropped 0 bases, with 12 bases sitting between them. The CDR3 loop spans 13 amino acids. CDR1 and CDR2 (germline): SGHRS, YFSETQ. CDR3 in amino acids: CASSKGDSYEQYF. CDR3 nucleotides: TGCGCCAGTTCGAAGGGGGACTCCTACGAGCAGTACTTC.

The chain employs TRBV6-6 and TRBJ2-2; no reliable D call. Germline CDR1 is MNHNY and CDR2 is SVGAGI (reference sequence). The V end was cut by 7 bases, the J end by 2 bases, with 8 bases between. The CDR3 loop spans 13 amino acids. The chain's CDR3 is CASNGANTGELFF. Here the CDR3 DNA reads TGTGCCAGCAACGGAGCCAACACCGGGGAGCTGTTTTTT.

The chain joins TRBV9 to TRBJ2-6, with TRBD1 matching 7 bases. The CDR3 has 16 residues. Germline assignment: CDR1 SGDLS and CDR2 YYNGEE. Germline trimming cut 3 bases from V and 2 bases from J; bases unmatched to any gene: 5. CDR3 protein: CASSEPQGAGANVLTF. The CDR3, as DNA: TGTGCCAGCAGCGAACCCCAGGGGGCTGGGGCCAACGTCCTGACTTTC.